One and the same sample provided the 30 T cell receptor beta chains below, sequenced in a study of radiotherapy plus CTLA-4 blockade in lung cancer. Sequenced by immunoSEQ multiplex PCR; TCRdb stores in-frame clones only, minus some. The sample lists approximately 12,000 clones; about 80% were seen once. The material was peripheral blood, obtained from a patient treated with radiotherapy plus ipilimumab. The source is a human donor with non-small cell lung cancer that progressed on radiotherapy plus ipilimumab.

The V call is TRBV29-1, the J call TRBJ1-1; no firm D call. The ends were cut back, 4 bases at V and 2 bases at J, with 11 bases in the middle. This CDR3 is 13 amino acids long. Germline V CDR1 and CDR2: SQVTM, ANQGSEA. The CDR3 DNA sequence: TGCAGCGTTGGGGCGGGGAGTAACACTGAAGCTTTCTTT. Its protein product is CSVGAGSNTEAFF.

The rearrangement uses TRBV19 and TRBJ1-1; TRBD1 matches 9 bases. The V and J ends lost 6 bases and 5 bases, in that order; junction bases with no gene match: 7. Germline V gene data show CDR1 as LNHDA and CDR2 as SQIVND (reference sequence). The CDR3 runs to 14 residues. The chain's CDR3 is CASRKQGAGTEAFF. The CDR3 DNA sequence: TGTGCCAGTAGAAAACAGGGGGCTGGGACTGAAGCTTTCTTT.

CDR3 region: CASSTGTITGELFF. The CDR3 DNA reads as TGTGCCAGCAGCACTGGGACTATCACCGGGGAGCTGTTTTTT. This chain uses TRBV6-5 with TRBJ2-2; 7 nucleotides agree with TRBD2. CDR1 is MNHEY and CDR2 is SVGAGI in the germline V gene. This CDR3 spans 14 amino acids. Trimming at V came to 6 bases and at J to 4 bases, leaving 5 bases not matched to a gene.

This chain links TRBV28 with TRBJ2-2, with D unresolved. Trimming removed 6 bases at V and 0 bases at J, with 5 bases between. There are 13 residues in the CDR3. From germline, CDR1 is MDHEN and CDR2 SYDVKM. The CDR3 spells CASSGPNTGELFF. The CDR3 DNA sequence: TGTGCCAGCAGCGGACCGAACACCGGGGAGCTGTTTTTT.

The chain uses TRBV9 and TRBJ2-3; 10 positions match TRBD1. Trimming at V came to 4 bases and at J to 4 bases, leaving 12 bases not matched to a gene. Germline CDR1 and CDR2: SGDLS and YYNGEE. The CDR3 runs 17 residues. CDR3 nucleotides: TGTGCCAGCAGCCCAAGGACAAGACAGGGGGCGGCAGATACGCAGTATTTT. Protein: CASSPRTRQGAADTQYF.

This rearrangement joins TRBV5-8 to TRBJ2-3; a possible D gene is TRBD2 (6 bases). V was pared by 4 bases and J by 1 base, with 16 bases between. The CDR3 totals 16 residues. The germline gives CDR1 SGHTS, CDR2 YDEGEE. This CDR3 reads CASSGGYASGTDTQYF. DNA of the CDR3: TGTGCCAGCAGCGGGGGGTATGCTAGCGGCACAGATACGCAGTATTTT.

The V gene is TRBV5-5, the J gene TRBJ2-1; 8 bases fit TRBD1. V shed 0 bases and J 6 bases; nucleotides not matched to a gene: 8. The germline V gene encodes CDR1 SGHKS and CDR2 YYEKEE (reference sequence). The CDR3 has 16 amino acids. The CDR3 DNA reads TGTGCCAGCAGCTTGGGACAGGGGCCGATGGGCAATGAGCAGTTCTTC. Protein: CASSLGQGPMGNEQFF.

The chain combines TRBV5-1 with TRBJ1-1; D remains ambiguous. Germline assignment: CDR1 SGHRS and CDR2 YFSETQ. This CDR3 has 12 amino acids. V was pared by 3 bases and J by 5 bases, with 8 bases between. As DNA, the CDR3 is TGCGCCAGCAGCTACGGGTTGACTGAAGCTTTCTTT. Translated, it gives CASSYGLTEAFF.

The genes are TRBV19 and TRBJ1-5; D unclear. Looked up from germline, CDR1 is LNHDA and CDR2 is SQIVND (reference sequence). V shed 3 bases and J shed 4 bases, with 10 bases lying between them. The CDR3 is made up of 14 amino acids. CDR3 amino acids: CASSIERGNQPQHF. The CDR3 bases are TGTGCCAGTAGTATTGAACGGGGAAATCAGCCCCAGCATTTT.

In this sample, this clone turned up a few times. V and J are TRBV6-1 and TRBJ2-7; TRBD2 aligns across 8 bases. V lost 6 bases to trimming and J lost 5 bases; unmatched junction nucleotides: 9. Per germline, CDR1 MNHNS and CDR2 SASEGT. CDR3 length: 14 residues. CDR3 residues: CASSAPGLDHEQYF. The CDR3, as DNA: TGTGCCAGCAGCGCCCCGGGACTAGACCACGAGCAGTACTTC.

The gene calls are TRBV19 and TRBJ1-2; D is unresolved. Germline lookup yields CDR1 LNHDA and CDR2 SQIVND (reference sequence). V was cut by 5 bases and J by 2 bases, with 12 bases left in between. This CDR3 has 14 amino acids. CDR3 sequence reads: CASSPTGGNYGYTF. In nucleotides, the CDR3 is TGTGCCAGTAGTCCCACCGGAGGGAACTATGGCTACACCTTC.

The chain couples TRBV7-9 to TRBJ2-5; D may be TRBD1 (6 bases). The germline V and J ends were trimmed by 7 bases and 0 bases, with 12 bases remaining between them. Germline V gives CDR1 SEHNR, CDR2 FQNEAQ (reference sequence). The CDR3 runs to 14 residues. CDR3 protein: CASTLTGDQETQYF. Written as DNA, the CDR3 is TGTGCCAGCACCCTGACAGGAGACCAAGAGACCCAGTACTTC.

The chain couples TRBV5-5 to TRBJ2-5; TRBD2 is a possible D gene (6 bases). Germline CDR1 SGHKS, CDR2 YYEKEE (reference sequence). The ends were cut back, 4 bases at V and 2 bases at J, with 9 bases in the middle. This CDR3 contains 13 residues. The CDR3 coding sequence is TGTGCCAGCAGCCAGGGACTGCAAGAGACCCAGTACTTC. It encodes CASSQGLQETQYF.

Comments on this clone: An end of the junction differs from the germline gene, which may be a read error. V gene TRBV11-2 combines with J gene TRBJ2-1; D is possibly TRBD1 or TRBD2 (6 bases each). This CDR3 is 17 amino acids long. Germline V CDR1 and CDR2: SGHAT, FQNNGV. The CDR3 sequence is CASSLDPPGGFYNEQFF. The CDR3 nucleotides are TGTGCCAGCAGCCTAGACCCTCCCGGGGGCTTCTACAATGAGCAGTTCTTC.

The genes are TRBV5-1 and TRBJ2-5, with D perhaps TRBD2 (6 bases). Trimming stripped 0 bases from V and 4 bases from J, with 13 bases between. The CDR3 consists of 15 residues. CDR1 is SGHRS and CDR2 is YFSETQ in the germline V gene. The CDR3 is CASSLELAPTETQYF. CDR3 nucleotide sequence: TGCGCCAGCAGCTTGGAACTAGCTCCAACAGAGACCCAGTACTTC.

The chain recombines TRBV10-3 with TRBJ2-5, with 7 bases aligning to TRBD1. V was pared by 3 bases and J by 4 bases, with 2 bases of the junction left unmatched. In germline, CDR1 is ENHRY, CDR2 SYGVKD. This CDR3 region has 13 residues. Here the CDR3 DNA reads TGTGCCATCAGTGACTCAGGGGGAGAGACCCAGTACTTC. Protein product: CAISDSGGETQYF.

The V gene is TRBV9, the J gene TRBJ2-3; D gene ambiguous. V lost 1 base and J 6 bases, leaving 12 bases between the germline ends. The germline CDR1 and CDR2 sequences are SGDLS and YYNGEE. This CDR3 contains 14 residues. The DNA for the CDR3 is TGTGCCAGCAGCGTAAGGCCCCAAGGGGATACGCAGTATTTT. Translation gives CASSVRPQGDTQYF. The variable domain in full, with the rest retrieved from reference TRBV9 and TRBJ2-3, is DSGVTQTPKHLITATGQRVTLRCSPRSGDLSVYWYQQSLDQGLQFLIQYYNGEERAKGNILERFSAQQFPDLHSELNLSSLELGDSALYFCASSVRPQGDTQYFGPGTRLTVL.

The V call is TRBV6-1, the J call TRBJ2-4; perhaps TRBD1 as D (5 bases). Trimming stripped 3 bases from V and 8 bases from J, with 17 bases between. The CDR3 spans 15 residues. Germline V gene lookup returns CDR1 MNHNS and CDR2 SASEGT. In DNA form, the CDR3 reads TGTGCCAGCAGTGAGGTTTGGGGCCCTAGGGACATTCAGTACTTC. It translates to CASSEVWGPRDIQYF.

The genes are TRBV5-5 and TRBJ2-7; 7 nucleotides line up with TRBD2. The CDR3 is 14 amino acids. Germline trimming cut 4 bases from V and 4 bases from J; bases unmatched to any gene: 8. The germline V gene has CDR1 SGHKS and CDR2 YYEKEE (reference sequence). DNA of the CDR3: TGTGCCAGCAGCCCCCGCGGGGGTGGGTACGAGCAGTACTTC. Translated, it gives CASSPRGGGYEQYF.

V is TRBV19 and J is TRBJ1-2; TRBD1 is a possible D gene (5 bases). CDR3 size: 14 residues. The ends were cut back, 3 bases at V and 3 bases at J, with 11 bases in the middle. Germline CDR1 reads LNHDA; CDR2 reads SQIVND (reference sequence). CDR3 sequence: CASSIGAAHYGYTF. The CDR3 nucleotides are TGTGCCAGTAGTATCGGGGCTGCACACTATGGCTACACCTTC. The full variable domain, its missing parts supplied by reference TRBV19 and TRBJ1-2, is DGGITQSPKYLFRKEGQNVTLSCEQNLNHDAMYWYRQDPGQGLRLIYYSQIVNDFQKGDIAEGYSVSREKKESFPLTVTSAQKNPTAFYLCASSIGAAHYGYTFGSGTRLTVV.

V usage is TRBV5-6 and J usage is TRBJ1-1; possibly TRBD1 for D (6 bases). In germline, CDR1 is SGHDT, CDR2 YYEEEE. Deletions cut 3 bases from V and 4 bases from J, with 13 bases between. The CDR3 consists of 14 residues. CDR3 nucleotide sequence: TGTGCCAGCAGCTGGAGTTCGGGGGCCACTGAAGCTTTCTTT. Translating it yields CASSWSSGATEAFF.

The chain employs TRBV11-1 and TRBJ2-5; 9 bases are shared with TRBD2. Losses at the gene ends were 1 base for V and 4 bases for J; bases not matched to a gene: 7. The V gene's germline CDR1 is SGHAT and CDR2 FQDESV (reference sequence). CDR3 length equals 16 residues. CDR3 loop: CASSLVAGTSLETQYF. The CDR3 coding sequence is TGTGCCAGCAGCTTAGTGGCCGGGACTAGCCTAGAGACCCAGTACTTC. Combining the CDR3 with reference TRBV11-1 and TRBJ2-5 gives the whole variable domain EAEVAQSPRYKITEKSQAVAFWCDPISGHATLYWYRQILGQGPELLVQFQDESVVDDSQLPKDRFSAERLKGVDSTLKIQPAELGDSAMYLCASSLVAGTSLETQYFGPGTRLLVL.

The chain uses TRBV6-1 and TRBJ2-5, with D tentatively TRBD1 or TRBD2 (6 bases each). The CDR3 covers 15 residues. From germline, CDR1 is MNHNS and CDR2 SASEGT. V lost 2 bases and J 5 bases, leaving 15 bases between the germline ends. The CDR3 coding sequence is TGTGCCAGCAGTGAAATCGGAGGGGGGCGGGAGACCCAGTACTTC. This gives the protein CASSEIGGGRETQYF.

This chain links TRBV29-1 with TRBJ2-1; possible D gene TRBD1, 5 bases. The CDR3 has 11 residues. Trimming removed 3 bases from V and 8 bases from J, with 8 bases in between. In germline, CDR1 is SQVTM, CDR2 ANQGSEA. Here the CDR3 DNA reads TGCAGCGTTGACAGGGTCGATGAGCAGTTCTTC. It specifies CSVDRVDEQFF.

The rearrangement links TRBV5-1 to TRBJ2-3, with 10 bases fitting TRBD2. Germline V gives CDR1 SGHRS, CDR2 YFSETQ. The junction had 7 bases not matched to a gene; V was cut back by 0 bases and J by 0 bases. The CDR3 runs to 18 residues. The CDR3 DNA reads TGCGCCAGCAGCTTGGCCTCTAGCGGGGGTGTAAGCACAGATACGCAGTATTTT. It codes for CASSLASSGGVSTDTQYF.

The V call is TRBV7-9, the J call TRBJ2-7; perhaps TRBD2 as D (7 bases). V gave up 10 bases and J gave up 7 bases, with 29 bases separating them. Germline V gene lookup returns CDR1 SEHNR and CDR2 FQNEAQ (reference sequence). The CDR3 runs to 16 residues. The CDR3 DNA sequence: TGTGCCATTCGGGAGGTACACCGGGACAACTGGGAGGAGCAGTACTTC. This codes for CAIREVHRDNWEEQYF.

The CDR3: CASSLFGPYEQYF. CDR3 nucleotides: TGTGCCAGCAGTTTATTTGGACCCTACGAGCAGTACTTC. This chain uses TRBV28 with TRBJ2-7; D unresolved. V gave up 1 base and J gave up 2 bases, with 6 bases separating them. The germline gives CDR1 MDHEN, CDR2 SYDVKM. There are 13 residues in the CDR3.

The chain carries TRBV4-3 and TRBJ1-3; D uncertain. The CDR3 runs 15 residues. Germline CDR1 and CDR2: LGHNA and YSLEER. V dropped 2 bases and J dropped 0 bases, with 8 bases sitting between them. CDR3 in amino acids: CASSQNRDSGNTIYF. In nucleotides, the CDR3 is TGCGCCAGCAGCCAAAATCGGGACTCTGGAAACACCATATATTTT.

The chain is built from TRBV18 and TRBJ1-5; unclear D gene. Germline assignment: CDR1 KGHSH and CDR2 LQKENI. V was shortened by 4 bases and J by 0 bases, with 4 bases between the two germline ends. This CDR3 has 13 residues. The CDR3 sequence is CASSLTSNQPQHF. The CDR3 DNA reads TGTGCCAGCTCACTCACTAGCAATCAGCCCCAGCATTTT.

The CDR3 reads CASSSRLETGELFF. CDR3 DNA sequence: TGTGCCAGCAGCTCCAGACTGGAGACCGGGGAGCTGTTTTTT. J is TRBJ2-2 and V is TRBV9; D is ambiguous. Germline V gene sequence: CDR1 SGDLS, CDR2 YYNGEE. V was trimmed by 4 bases and J by 5 bases, leaving 12 bases between them. CDR3 length equals 14 residues.